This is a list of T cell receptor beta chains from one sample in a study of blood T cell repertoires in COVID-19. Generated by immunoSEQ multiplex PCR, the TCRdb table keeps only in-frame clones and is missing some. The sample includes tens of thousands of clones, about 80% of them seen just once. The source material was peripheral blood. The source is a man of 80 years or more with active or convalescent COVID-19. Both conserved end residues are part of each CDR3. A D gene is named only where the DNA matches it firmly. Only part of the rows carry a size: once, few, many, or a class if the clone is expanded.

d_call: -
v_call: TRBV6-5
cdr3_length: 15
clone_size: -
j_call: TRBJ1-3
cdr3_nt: TGTGCCAGCACCCGGCGACGGAGCTCTGGAAACACCATATATTTT
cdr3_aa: CASTRRRSSGNTIYF

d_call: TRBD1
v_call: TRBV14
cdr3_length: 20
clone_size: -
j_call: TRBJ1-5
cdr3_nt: TGTGCCAGCAGCAATTCCAACCGGGACAGGGGGCCATATGGCAATCAGCCCCAGCATTTT
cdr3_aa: CASSNSNRDRGPYGNQPQHF

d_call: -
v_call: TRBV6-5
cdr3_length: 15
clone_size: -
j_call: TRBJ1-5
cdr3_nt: TGTGCCAGCAGTTACCGACAGCCTAGCAATCAGCCCCAGCATTTT
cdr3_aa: CASSYRQPSNQPQHF

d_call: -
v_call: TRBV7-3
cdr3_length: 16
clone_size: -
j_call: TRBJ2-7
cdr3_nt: TGTGCCAGCAGCTTACTAGAGGTAGGACTTACCTACGAGCAGTACTTC
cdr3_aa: CASSLLEVGLTYEQYF

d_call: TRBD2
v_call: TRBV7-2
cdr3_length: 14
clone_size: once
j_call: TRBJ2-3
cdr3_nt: TGTGCCAGCAGCTTAAGCGGGGGGGCTTATACGCAGTATTTT
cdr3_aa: CASSLSGGAYTQYF

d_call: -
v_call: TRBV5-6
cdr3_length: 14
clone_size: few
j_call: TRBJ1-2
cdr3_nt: TGTGCCAGCAGCTTGGGGCTGGCGGGCTATGGCTACACCTTC
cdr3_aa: CASSLGLAGYGYTF

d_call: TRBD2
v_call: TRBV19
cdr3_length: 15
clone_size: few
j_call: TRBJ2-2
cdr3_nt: TGTGCCAGTAGTCACCAGCGGGGGGCCACCGGGGAGCTGTTTTTT
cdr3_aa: CASSHQRGATGELFF

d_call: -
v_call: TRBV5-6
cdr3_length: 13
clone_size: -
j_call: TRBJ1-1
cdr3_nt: TGTGCCAGCAGCTTCAGAACTAGCGCTGAAGCTTTCTTT
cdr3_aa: CASSFRTSAEAFF

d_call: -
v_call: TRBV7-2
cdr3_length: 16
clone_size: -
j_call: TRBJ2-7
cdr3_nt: TGTGCCAGCAGCCGTGCGGGCGGACCAAATTCCTACGAGCAGTACTTC
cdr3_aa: CASSRAGGPNSYEQYF

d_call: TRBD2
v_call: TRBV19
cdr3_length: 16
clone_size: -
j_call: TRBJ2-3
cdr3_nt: TGTGCCAGTACCTCAAAGGGAGGGCGGGGCACAGATACGCAGTATTTT
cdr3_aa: CASTSKGGRGTDTQYF

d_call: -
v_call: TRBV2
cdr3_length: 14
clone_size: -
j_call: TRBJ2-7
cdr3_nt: TGTGCCAGCAGTGATGCAGCGGAGAACTACGAGCAGTACTTC
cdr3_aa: CASSDAAENYEQYF

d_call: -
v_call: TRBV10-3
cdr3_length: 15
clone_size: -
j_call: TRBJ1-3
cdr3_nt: TGTGCCATTACCCCAGGGGTGGATGCTGGAAACACCATATATTTT
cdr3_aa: CAITPGVDAGNTIYF

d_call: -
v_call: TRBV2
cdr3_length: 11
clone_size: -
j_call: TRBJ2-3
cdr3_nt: TGTGCCATCGAGCTGGCGGGTACGCAGTATTTT
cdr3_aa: CAIELAGTQYF

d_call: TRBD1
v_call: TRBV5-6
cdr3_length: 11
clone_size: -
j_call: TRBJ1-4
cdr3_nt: TGTGCCAGCACCCGACAGGGGGACACCACTTTT
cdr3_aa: CASTRQGDTTF

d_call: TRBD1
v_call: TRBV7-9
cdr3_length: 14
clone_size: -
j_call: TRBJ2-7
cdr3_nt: TGTGCCAGCAGCTTAGGGACAGGGGGCCCCGAGCAGTACTTC
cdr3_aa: CASSLGTGGPEQYF

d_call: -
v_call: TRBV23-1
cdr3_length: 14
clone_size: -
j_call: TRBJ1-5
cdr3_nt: TGCGCCAGCAAAACCCAGGCGGGGACTCAGCCCCAGCATTTT
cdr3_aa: CASKTQAGTQPQHF

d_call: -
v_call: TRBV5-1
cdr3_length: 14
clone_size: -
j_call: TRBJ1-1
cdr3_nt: TGCGCTAGCAGCTTGGCGTTGGCGGACACTGAAGCTTTCTTT
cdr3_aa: CASSLALADTEAFF

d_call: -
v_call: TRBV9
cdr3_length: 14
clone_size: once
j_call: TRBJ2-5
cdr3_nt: TGTGCCAGCAGCGATCGGGACTTACAAGAGACCCAGTACTTC
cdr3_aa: CASSDRDLQETQYF

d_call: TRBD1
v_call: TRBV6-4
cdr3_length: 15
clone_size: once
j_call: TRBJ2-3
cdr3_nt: TGTGCCAGCAGTGAACAGGGGCAATCCACAGATACGCAGTATTTT
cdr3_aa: CASSEQGQSTDTQYF

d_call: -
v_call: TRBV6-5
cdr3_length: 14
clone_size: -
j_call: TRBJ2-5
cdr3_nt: TGTGCCAGCAGCAGAGGGACACTTCAAGAGACCCAGTACTTC
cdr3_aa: CASSRGTLQETQYF

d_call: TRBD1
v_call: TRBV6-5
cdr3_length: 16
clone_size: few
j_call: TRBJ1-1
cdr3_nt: TGTGCCAGCAGTTACACTGGGACAGTTACAGGCACTGAAGCTTTCTTT
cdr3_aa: CASSYTGTVTGTEAFF

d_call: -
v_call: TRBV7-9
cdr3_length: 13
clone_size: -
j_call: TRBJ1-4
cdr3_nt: TGTGCCAGTCGTCAGACAGGTACTGAAAAACTGTTTTTT
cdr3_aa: CASRQTGTEKLFF

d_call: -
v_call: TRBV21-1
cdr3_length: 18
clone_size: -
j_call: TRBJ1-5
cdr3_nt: TGTGCCAGCAGCCAAAGGGCCTTTAGAAGGGCGGGGAATCAGCCCCAGCATTTT
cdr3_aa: CASSQRAFRRAGNQPQHF

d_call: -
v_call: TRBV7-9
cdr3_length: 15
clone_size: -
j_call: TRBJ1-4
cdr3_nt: TGTGCCAGCAGCGGCCAACGGGCAACTAATGAAAAACTGTTTTTT
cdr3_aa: CASSGQRATNEKLFF

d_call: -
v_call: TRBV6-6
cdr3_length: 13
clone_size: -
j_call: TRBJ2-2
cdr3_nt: TGTGCCAGCAGAAGGACAGTGCCCGGGGAGCTGTTTTTT
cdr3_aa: CASRRTVPGELFF

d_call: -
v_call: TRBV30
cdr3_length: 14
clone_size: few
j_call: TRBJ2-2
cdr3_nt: TGTGCCTGGAGTGGGACAGCCAACACCGGGGAGCTGTTTTTT
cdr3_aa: CAWSGTANTGELFF

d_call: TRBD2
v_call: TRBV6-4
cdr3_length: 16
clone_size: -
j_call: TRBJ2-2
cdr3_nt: TGTGCCAGCAGTGTACTCACTAGCGGGGGCACCGGGGAGCTGTTTTTT
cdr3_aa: CASSVLTSGGTGELFF

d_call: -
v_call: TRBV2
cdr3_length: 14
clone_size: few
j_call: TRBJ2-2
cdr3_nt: TGTGCCAGCAGTGAATATAGGGAGGTCGGGGAGCTGTTTTTT
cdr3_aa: CASSEYREVGELFF

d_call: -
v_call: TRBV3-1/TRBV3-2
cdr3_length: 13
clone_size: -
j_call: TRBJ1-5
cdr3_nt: TGTGCCAGCAGCCAAGAAAGGGGACAGCCCCAGCATTTT
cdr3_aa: CASSQERGQPQHF

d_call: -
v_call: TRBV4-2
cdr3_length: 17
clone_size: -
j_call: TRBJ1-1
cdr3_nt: TGTGCCAGCAGCCAAGAATTAGTACGAGGGCGACGTACTGAAGCTTTCTTT
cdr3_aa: CASSQELVRGRRTEAFF

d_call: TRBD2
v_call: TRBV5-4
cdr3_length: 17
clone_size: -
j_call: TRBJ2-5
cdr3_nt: TGTGCCAGCAGAAGACTAGCGGGAGGGCCCAGCGGGGAGACCCAGTACTTC
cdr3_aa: CASRRLAGGPSGETQYF

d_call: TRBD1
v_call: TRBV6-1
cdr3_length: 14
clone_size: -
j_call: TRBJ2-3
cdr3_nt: TGTGCCAGCAGGCGGACAGGGAGTCGAGATACGCAGTATTTT
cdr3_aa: CASRRTGSRDTQYF

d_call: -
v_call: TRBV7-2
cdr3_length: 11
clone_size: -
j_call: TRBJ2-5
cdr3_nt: TGTGCCAGCAGTCAGGACAGCACCCAGTACTTC
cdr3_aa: CASSQDSTQYF

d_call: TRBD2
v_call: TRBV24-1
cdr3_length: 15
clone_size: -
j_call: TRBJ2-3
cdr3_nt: TGTGCCACCAGGGGTAGCGGGAGAGGTACAGATACGCAGTATTTT
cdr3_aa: CATRGSGRGTDTQYF

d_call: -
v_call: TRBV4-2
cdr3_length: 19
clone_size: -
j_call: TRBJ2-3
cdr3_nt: TGTGCCAGCAGCCGGAGATACCCCACGCAGGGTGAAGTAACAGATACGCAGTATTTT
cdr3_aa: CASSRRYPTQGEVTDTQYF

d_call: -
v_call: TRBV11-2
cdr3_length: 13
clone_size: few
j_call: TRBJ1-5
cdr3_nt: TGTGCCAGCAGCCCGCAGGGCGATCAGCCCCAGCATTTT
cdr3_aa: CASSPQGDQPQHF

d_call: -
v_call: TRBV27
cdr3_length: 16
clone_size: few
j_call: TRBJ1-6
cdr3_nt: TGTGCCAGCAGTCCGCAAGGAAATCAGGGGAATTCACCCCTCCACTTT
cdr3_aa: CASSPQGNQGNSPLHF

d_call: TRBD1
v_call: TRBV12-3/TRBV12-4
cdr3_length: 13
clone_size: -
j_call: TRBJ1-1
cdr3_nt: TGTGCCAGCGTCGAACAGGGGGACACTGAAGCTTTCTTT
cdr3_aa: CASVEQGDTEAFF

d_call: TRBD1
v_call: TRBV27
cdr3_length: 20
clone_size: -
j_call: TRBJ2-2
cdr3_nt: TGTGCCAGCAGTTTATCGGGGTGGACAGGGACGAAACTGAACACCGGGGAGCTGTTTTTT
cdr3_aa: CASSLSGWTGTKLNTGELFF

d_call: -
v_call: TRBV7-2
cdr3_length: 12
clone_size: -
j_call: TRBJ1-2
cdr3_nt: TGTGCCAGCAGCTTAGCCGCAGGCCCTTTCGCCTTC
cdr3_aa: CASSLAAGPFAF

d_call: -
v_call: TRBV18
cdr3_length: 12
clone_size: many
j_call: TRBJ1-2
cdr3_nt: TGTGCCAGCTCACCCGAGAACTATGGCTACACCTTC
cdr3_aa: CASSPENYGYTF

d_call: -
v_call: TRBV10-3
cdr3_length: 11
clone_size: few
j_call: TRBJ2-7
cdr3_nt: TGTGCCATCGGACAAACCTACGAGCAGTACTTC
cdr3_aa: CAIGQTYEQYF

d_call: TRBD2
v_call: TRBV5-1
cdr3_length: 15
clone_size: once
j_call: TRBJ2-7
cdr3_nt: TGCGCCAGCAGCTCGGGACTAGCGGCAACGGGGGAGCAGTACTTC
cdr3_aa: CASSSGLAATGEQYF

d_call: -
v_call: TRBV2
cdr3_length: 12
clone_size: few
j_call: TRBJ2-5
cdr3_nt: TGTGCCACGACAGAGAACCAAGAGACCCAGTACTTC
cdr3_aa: CATTENQETQYF

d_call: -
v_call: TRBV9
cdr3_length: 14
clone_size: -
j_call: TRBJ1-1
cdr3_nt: TGTGCCAGCAGCGTAGGGCCCAGCGGCACTGAAGCTTTCTTT
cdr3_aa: CASSVGPSGTEAFF

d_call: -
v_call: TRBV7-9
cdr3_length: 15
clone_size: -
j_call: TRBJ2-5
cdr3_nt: TGTGCCAGCAGCTTAGCGCTCTCGCGCGGAGAGACCCAGTACTTC
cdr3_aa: CASSLALSRGETQYF

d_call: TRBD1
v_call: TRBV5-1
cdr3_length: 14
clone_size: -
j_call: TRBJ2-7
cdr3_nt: TGCGCCAGCAGCGGGGGGACAGGGAGCTACGAGCAGTACTTC
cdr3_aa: CASSGGTGSYEQYF

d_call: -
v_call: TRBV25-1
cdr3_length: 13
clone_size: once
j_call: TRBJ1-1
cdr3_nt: TGTGCCAGCAGTAGGCAGGGCCGGCCTGAAGCTTTCTTT
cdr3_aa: CASSRQGRPEAFF

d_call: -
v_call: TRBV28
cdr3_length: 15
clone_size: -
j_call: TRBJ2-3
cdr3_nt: TGTGCCAGCAGCCCCCGAGGGGGTCGCAGGGATACGCAGTATTTT
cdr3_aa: CASSPRGGRRDTQYF